This T cell receptor (beta chain) was recovered during a study of blood T cell repertoires in COVID-19. Cohort placement rested on clinical history that participants reported themselves. TCRdb's table, derived via immunoSEQ multiplex PCR, lists solely in-frame clones and lacks some. The sample includes over 200,000 clones, about 89% of them seen just once. This CDR3 has 17 amino acids. V was pared by 2 bases and J by 6 bases, with 9 bases of the junction left unmatched. Germline-derived CDR1 and CDR2 are ENHRY and SYGVKD. The sequence was obtained from a human donor in a cohort exposed to, infected with or recovered from COVID-19 (not recorded which). The donor label of this sample is uncertain. The rearrangement uses TRBV10-3 and TRBJ1-6, with TRBD1 matching over 8 bases. Material for sequencing was PBMCs or T cells enriched from blood (not recorded which). CDR3 sequence reads: CAISEMTGTGGNSPLHF. In DNA, the CDR3 is TGTGCCATCAGTGAGATGACCGGGACAGGAGGTAATTCACCCCTCCACTTT.